The 29 T cell receptor beta chains given below trace back to one sample, sequenced in a study of identical twins. Using its own MiXCR run on the 5' RACE reads, TCRdb lists one record per CDR3 protein. The sample lists 350,000 to 450,000 distinct CDR3 sequences, less than 20% occurring once. The sequencing input was naive T cells sorted from blood. The receptors derive from a man between 50 and 59 years old in good health.

The chain uses TRBV4-3 and TRBJ2-7; D is unclear. The CDR3 has 15 residues. V lost 0 bases, J lost 0 bases, and 9 bases lay in between. Germline CDR1 and CDR2: LGHNA and YSLEER. CDR3 nucleotides: TGCGCCAGCAGCCAAGATCCAGGTACCTCCTACGAGCAGTACTTC. Translation: CASSQDPGTSYEQYF.

This clonotype was seen repeatedly, ten times or more. The rearrangement joins TRBV12-3 or TRBV12-4 to TRBJ1-5; D is uncertain. CDR3 length equals 13 residues. V dropped 6 bases and J dropped 4 bases, with 10 bases sitting between them. CDR3 in DNA: TGTGCCAGCAGCAGCACTGCGAATCAGCCCCAGCATTTT. This translates into CASSSTANQPQHF.

The gene calls are TRBV25-1 and TRBJ2-6; D is undetermined. V dropped 5 bases and J dropped 0 bases, with 8 bases sitting between them. Germline loops: CDR1 MGHDK, CDR2 SYGVNS. The length of the CDR3 is 15 residues. This CDR3 is CASSRYNSGANVLTF. In DNA, the CDR3 is TGTGCCAGCAGTAGATACAACTCTGGGGCCAACGTCCTGACTTTC.

This clonotype showed up many times. The genes are TRBV12-3 or TRBV12-4 and TRBJ2-3, with TRBD1 matching 9 bases. Trimming cost V 5 bases and J 1 base; bases outside gene matches: 4. The CDR3 has 15 residues. CDR3 in amino acids: CASSPWDRGTDTQYF. The CDR3 DNA reads TGTGCCAGCAGTCCCTGGGACAGGGGCACAGATACGCAGTATTTT.

In this sample, this clonotype turned up once. The rearrangement uses TRBV29-1 and TRBJ2-3; possibly TRBD1 or TRBD2 for D (6 bases each). This CDR3 is built from 14 residues. Germline V gene data show CDR1 as SQVTM and CDR2 as ANQGSEA. Trimming cost V 6 bases and J 2 bases, with 15 bases left between them. CDR3 sequence: CSVGGGRNTDTQYF. The DNA of the CDR3 is TGCAGCGTCGGGGGCGGCCGAAACACAGATACGCAGTATTTT.

The table lists this clonotype with a few counts. This chain connects TRBV19 to TRBJ2-3; unclear D gene. Germline loops: CDR1 LNHDA, CDR2 SQIVND (reference sequence). The CDR3 is made up of 13 amino acids. V gave up 1 base and J gave up 5 bases, with 7 bases separating them. CDR3 sequence (DNA): TGTGCCAGTAGTATAGGGGCAGGAGATACGCAGTATTTT. This codes for CASSIGAGDTQYF.

In this sample, this clonotype turned up many times. V and J are TRBV4-3 and TRBJ2-3; TRBD1 agrees at 10 bases. The length of the CDR3 is 17 residues. V lost 1 base, J lost 4 bases, and 8 bases stayed unmatched. Germline assignment: CDR1 LGHNA and CDR2 YSLEER. In nucleotides, the CDR3 is TGCGCCAGCAGCCAAGGAGCTGGGACAGGGGAGTCAGATACGCAGTATTTT. This translates into CASSQGAGTGESDTQYF.

The V gene is TRBV27, the J gene TRBJ2-2; a weak D match, TRBD2 (6 bases). V shed 3 bases and J shed 7 bases, with 12 bases lying between them. This CDR3 region has 14 residues. Germline V gene data show CDR1 as MNHEY and CDR2 as SMNVEV (reference sequence). The CDR3 DNA reads TGTGCCAGCAGTTTGGAACCAGCGGGCGGGGAGCTGTTTTTT. This translates into CASSLEPAGGELFF.

This clonotype was seen repeatedly, ten times or more. J is TRBJ2-5 and V is TRBV12-3 or TRBV12-4; no definite D call. This CDR3 has 13 residues. Deletions cut 4 bases from V and 6 bases from J, with 12 bases between. The CDR3 spells CASSSPMKQTQYF. Here the CDR3 DNA reads TGTGCCAGCAGTTCCCCCATGAAGCAGACCCAGTACTTC.

The chain couples TRBV7-2 to TRBJ2-3; possible D gene TRBD1, 6 bases. There are 15 residues in the CDR3. V gave up 0 bases and J gave up 8 bases, with 15 bases separating them. Germline V gene data show CDR1 as SGHTA and CDR2 as FQGNSA. CDR3 loop: CASSLAGAPAGTQYF. CDR3 coding DNA: TGTGCCAGCAGCTTAGCGGGGGCCCCCGCTGGTACGCAGTATTTT.

This clonotype has ten or more counts. The gene calls are TRBV4-1 and TRBJ2-7, with D perhaps TRBD1 or TRBD2 (5 bases each). The CDR3 extends over 13 amino acids. Germline V gene data show CDR1 as MGHRA and CDR2 as YSYEKL. Deletions cut 2 bases from V and 3 bases from J, with 8 bases between. CDR3 sequence: CASSQWDGYEQYF. The CDR3, as DNA: TGCGCCAGCAGCCAATGGGACGGCTACGAGCAGTACTTC.

The chain has TRBV15 and TRBJ2-1, with D perhaps TRBD2 (5 bases). CDR1 and CDR2 (germline): LNHNV, YYDKDF (reference sequence). Trimming left V 5 bases short and J 6 bases short, with 14 bases between. CDR3 length: 14 residues. The CDR3, as DNA: TGTGCCACCAGCCTCCCAGGAACTAGCAATGAGCAGTTCTTC. It specifies CATSLPGTSNEQFF.

There are a few counts of this clonotype. The genes are TRBV12-3 or TRBV12-4 and TRBJ2-5; D not certain. The CDR3 runs to 13 residues. The V end was cut by 7 bases, the J end by 4 bases, with 13 bases between. The CDR3 region is CASTINRGETQYF. The CDR3 DNA is TGTGCCAGCACCATTAACAGAGGAGAGACCCAGTACTTC.

This clonotype was recorded many times. The chain has TRBV2 and TRBJ2-5; 12 nucleotides line up with TRBD2. Trimming at V came to 4 bases and at J to 5 bases, leaving 5 bases not matched to a gene. From germline, CDR1 is SNHLY and CDR2 FYNNEI. This CDR3 is 15 amino acids long. For the CDR3, the DNA is TGTGCCAGCAGTGGCGGCCTAGCGGGAGGGGAGACCCAGTACTTC. Translated: CASSGGLAGGETQYF.

This clonotype was counted a few times. V usage is TRBV7-2 and J usage is TRBJ2-3, with D possibly matching TRBD2 (6 bases). Trimming removed 1 base from V and 4 bases from J, with 12 bases in between. Germline CDR1 reads SGHTA; CDR2 reads FQGNSA. The CDR3 is 15 residues long. The CDR3 nucleotides read TGTGCCAGCAGCTTAGTTATTGGAGGGGCAGATACGCAGTATTTT. This sequence encodes CASSLVIGGADTQYF.

This clonotype was recorded a few times. This chain connects TRBV12-3 or TRBV12-4 to TRBJ1-1, with 9 positions matching TRBD1. V lost 6 bases to trimming and J lost 11 bases; unmatched junction nucleotides: 7. This CDR3 comprises 12 residues. The CDR3 DNA follows: TGTGCCAGCAGGGAAGACAGGGGGGGCGCTTTCTTT. It is translated as CASREDRGGAFF.

The CDR3 sequence is CASSQVSSVYEQYF. The CDR3 region has the DNA TGTGCCAGCAGCCAGGTATCCTCCGTCTACGAGCAGTACTTC. The V gene is TRBV5-6, the J gene TRBJ2-7; no reliable D call. Trimming stripped 4 bases from V and 3 bases from J, with 14 bases between. CDR3 size: 14 residues. The germline V gene encodes CDR1 SGHDT and CDR2 YYEEEE.

The chain uses TRBV5-1 and TRBJ2-1; D remains unclear. CDR3 length: 14 amino acids. The V and J ends lost 0 bases and 7 bases respectively, with 11 bases between them. Germline values: CDR1 SGHRS, CDR2 YFSETQ. CDR3 DNA sequence: TGCGCCAGCAGCTTGGCCCTAGTTGCGAATGAGCAGTTCTTC. Translation: CASSLALVANEQFF.

V and J are TRBV20-1 and TRBJ2-1; maybe TRBD1 (5 bases). The germline V gene encodes CDR1 DFQATT and CDR2 SNEGSKA (reference sequence). Trimming took 3 bases from V and 3 from J, leaving 12 bases between them. This CDR3 spans 14 amino acids. Here the CDR3 reads CSARSPRVYNEQFF. In DNA form, the CDR3 reads TGCAGTGCTAGGAGCCCCAGGGTCTACAATGAGCAGTTCTTC.

The chain uses TRBV7-2 and TRBJ2-7, with TRBD2 identical over 12 bases. This CDR3 contains 16 residues. With 1 base clipped from V and 2 bases from J, the junction kept 3 bases outside the gene matches. Germline V gene data show CDR1 as SGHTA and CDR2 as FQGNSA. The CDR3 DNA is TGTGCCAGCAGCTTAGGGTCTAGCGGGGGGGCCTACGAGCAGTACTTC. Residues: CASSLGSSGGAYEQYF.

CDR3 loop: CASSHRGPADTQYF. The CDR3 DNA reads TGCGCCAGCAGCCACAGGGGGCCGGCAGATACGCAGTATTTT. The chain joins TRBV5-1 to TRBJ2-3, with 9 bases identical to TRBD1. This CDR3 is built from 14 residues. Per the germline V gene, CDR1 is SGHRS and CDR2 is YFSETQ. V shed 4 bases, J shed 4 bases, and the junction held 4 bases outside the gene matches.

In this sample, this clonotype turned up many times. The rearrangement joins TRBV2 to TRBJ2-5; no definite D call. CDR1 is SNHLY and CDR2 is FYNNEI in the germline V gene. Trimming took off 5 bases at V and 1 base at J, with 2 bases between the two ends. This CDR3 contains 11 residues. The CDR3: CASSRQETQYF. The DNA for the CDR3 is TGTGCCAGCAGTCGCCAAGAGACCCAGTACTTC.

The table lists this clonotype with many counts. The CDR3 DNA is TGTGCCAGCAGGCCAGACTGGGCACAGCGGAATTCACCCCTCCACTTT. Translation: CASRPDWAQRNSPLHF. The rearrangement links TRBV6-1 to TRBJ1-6; D uncertain. V lost 6 bases and J 7 bases, leaving 19 bases between the germline ends. CDR3 length equals 16 residues. Germline assignment: CDR1 MNHNS and CDR2 SASEGT.

The chain has TRBV3-1 and TRBJ1-1; D gene unclear. The germline gives CDR1 LGHDT, CDR2 YNNKEL (reference sequence). V was clipped by 0 bases and J by 7 bases, with 9 bases between them. The CDR3 loop spans 13 amino acids. Here the CDR3 DNA reads TGTGCCAGCAGCCAAGACGCGCCGGGTGAAGCTTTCTTT. It yields the protein CASSQDAPGEAFF.

This clonotype was seen ten or more times. This chain connects TRBV18 to TRBJ1-1, with D tentatively TRBD1 (6 bases). V shed 1 base and J shed 1 base, with 13 bases lying between them. CDR3 length equals 16 residues. Germline V gene data show CDR1 as KGHSH and CDR2 as LQKENI. The CDR3 DNA follows: TGTGCCAGCTCACCACGTACAGGGACGGAGAACACTGAAGCTTTCTTT. This sequence encodes CASSPRTGTENTEAFF.

The chain has TRBV28 and TRBJ1-5; the D gene is possibly TRBD1 (6 bases). This CDR3 contains 14 residues. Deletions cut 3 bases from V and 4 bases from J, with 10 bases between. Looked up from germline, CDR1 is MDHEN and CDR2 is SYDVKM. CDR3 sequence reads: CASSFADRNQPQHF. CDR3 DNA sequence: TGTGCCAGCAGTTTCGCGGACAGAAATCAGCCCCAGCATTTT.

This clonotype was seen a few times. V usage is TRBV6-2 or TRBV6-3 and J usage is TRBJ2-7; 8 positions agree with TRBD1. V dropped 8 bases and J dropped 3; count of bases not matched to a gene: 12. Germline assignment: CDR1 MNHEY and CDR2 SVGEGT. There are 15 residues in the CDR3. The CDR3 DNA sequence: TGTGCCAGCGGAGATCCCGGGACAGGCCTCTACGAGCAGTACTTC. This codes for CASGDPGTGLYEQYF.

J is TRBJ2-3 and V is TRBV12-3 or TRBV12-4; TRBD2 aligns across 10 bases. The CDR3 runs to 16 residues. With 6 bases clipped from V and 3 bases from J, the junction kept 9 bases outside the gene matches. The CDR3 region is CASRRIAGGETDTQYF. CDR3 bases: TGTGCCAGCAGGCGTATAGCGGGAGGCGAGACAGATACGCAGTATTTT.

This clonotype was seen repeatedly, ten times or more. CDR3 loop: CSAQWGSETQYF. In DNA, the CDR3 is TGCAGTGCCCAATGGGGGTCGGAGACCCAGTACTTC. V is TRBV20-1 and J is TRBJ2-5; D tentatively fits TRBD1 or TRBD2 (5 bases each). The germline V gene encodes CDR1 DFQATT and CDR2 SNEGSKA (reference sequence). The CDR3 consists of 12 residues. V dropped 6 bases and J dropped 5 bases, with 13 bases sitting between them.